The clone carrying this T cell receptor (beta chain) was seen a handful of times. The record originates from a study of blood T cell repertoires in COVID-19. Study in general: Whether acute or convalescent, the COVID-19 samples came from the United States, Italy and Spain. T cells, B-cell-depleted T cells, or PBMCs provided the cDNA or gDNA that served as material.

The CDR3 covers 15 residues. Germline V gene lookup returns CDR1 MRHNA and CDR2 SNTAGT. With 1 base clipped from V and 4 bases from J, the junction kept 4 bases outside the gene matches. Authors' analysis steps: Estimation of nucleated cell counts was performed using reference gene primer amplification. Using immunoSEQ multiplex PCR, the repertoire was profiled, and TCRdb retains in-frame clones only, with some absent. That table furnishes V, J and clone size, whereas the DNA furnished D and trimming. Among about 310,000 clones, more than 70% were seen once, and the ten largest hold about 8%. V is TRBV6-4 and J is TRBJ2-1; 7 nucleotides align to TRBD2. The source material was peripheral blood. This receptor was obtained from a woman between 45 and 65 years old who had recovered from COVID-19. CDR3 nucleotides: TGTGCCAGCAGTGACTTGAAAGCGGGGTACAATGAGCAGTTCTTC. Protein: CASSDLKAGYNEQFF.